A single sample is the source of the 2 T cell receptor beta chains below, sequenced in a study of T cells in Graves' hyperthyroidism and ophthalmopathy. Template material for amplifying TCR beta CDR3 regions consisted of RNA transcripts. Initially, a first-round RT-PCR of the TCR CDR3 employed the HTBI primer set. TCRdb re-derived calls from the multiplex PCR reads in MiXCR, one entry per CDR3 protein. The sample yields about 400,000 distinct CDR3 sequences, approximately 14% seen once. The sequenced sample was blood. Receptor source: a man between 18 and 35 years old with Graves' ophthalmopathy.

This clonotype was counted only a few times. V usage is TRBV19 and J usage is TRBJ1-5; weak D call: TRBD1 (6 bases). V lost 1 base, J lost 0 bases, and 16 bases lay in between. CDR1 LNHDA and CDR2 SQIVND come from the germline V gene (reference sequence). The CDR3 runs to 18 residues. CDR3 bases: TGTGCCAGTAGTATAGCTGAGACAGGAGCTTCTAGCAATCAGCCCCAGCATTTT. As protein: CASSIAETGASSNQPQHF.

Many counts were recorded for this clonotype. This chain joins TRBV2 and TRBJ2-5, with D tentatively TRBD2 (5 bases). V lost 7 bases and J lost 5, with 17 bases in between. CDR3 size: 14 residues. Germline assignment: CDR1 SNHLY and CDR2 FYNNEI. The CDR3 loop reads CASTRGNARETQYF. CDR3 sequence (DNA): TGTGCCAGCACCCGGGGAAACGCGAGGGAGACCCAGTACTTC.